This TCR beta chain was documented in a study of OX40 agonist ivuxolimab in advanced cancers. Whole-study results and caveats: CD4+ and CD8+ T cells in blood underwent clonal expansion by week 6 at 0.1 to 3.0 mg/kg. Normalized T-cell clonal expansion was also low in a subset of nonresponders.

To note about this clone: What it binds is not known.

The method was immunoSEQ multiplex PCR; TCRdb's version includes in-frame clones alone and lacks a portion of them. The sample shows roughly 61,000 clones, about 90% of them seen only once. This CDR3 is 13 amino acids long. Germline V gene sequence: CDR1 SGHTA, CDR2 FQGNSA. The junction had 5 bases not matched to a gene; V was cut back by 5 bases and J by 6 bases. The rearrangement uses TRBV7-2 and TRBJ1-2; 8 bases are shared with TRBD1. The sequencing here drew on CD4+ or CD8+ T cells sorted from blood, taken in a trial of the OX40 agonist ivuxolimab. This TCR derives from an adult with an advanced solid tumor such as melanoma, head and neck, liver or kidney cancer. CDR3 sequence (DNA): TGTGCCAGCAGCCCCCGGGACAGGAATGGCTACACCTTC. Protein: CASSPRDRNGYTF.